This TCR beta chain was captured in a study of blood T cell repertoires in COVID-19. Profiled with immunoSEQ multiplex PCR; TCRdb holds only in-frame clones, not every one. The sample records approximately 10,000 clones, 71% being singletons. Trimming left V 10 bases short and J 0 bases short, with 24 bases between. Germline values: CDR1 LNHDA, CDR2 SQIVND (reference sequence). This CDR3 contains 17 residues. This receptor was identified in a man in his 60s with COVID-19, enrolled during active disease. The rearrangement links TRBV19 to TRBJ1-2, with a tentative D call TRBD1 (5 bases). The specimen was peripheral blood. CDR3 sequence: CAIKPVSTAPPNYGYTF. The CDR3 bases are TGTGCCATTAAACCCGTTTCGACAGCCCCTCCTAACTATGGCTACACCTTC.